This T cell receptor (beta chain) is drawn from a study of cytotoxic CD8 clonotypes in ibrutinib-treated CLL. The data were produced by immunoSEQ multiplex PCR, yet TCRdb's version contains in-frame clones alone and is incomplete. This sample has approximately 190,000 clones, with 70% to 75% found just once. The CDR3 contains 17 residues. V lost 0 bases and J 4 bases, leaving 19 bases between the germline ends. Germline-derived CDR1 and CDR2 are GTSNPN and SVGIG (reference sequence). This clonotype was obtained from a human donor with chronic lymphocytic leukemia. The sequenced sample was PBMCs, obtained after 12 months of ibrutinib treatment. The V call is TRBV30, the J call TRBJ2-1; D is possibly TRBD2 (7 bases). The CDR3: CAWSVTSQRGHYNEQFF. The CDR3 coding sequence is TGTGCCTGGAGTGTAACTAGCCAGCGGGGACATTACAATGAGCAGTTCTTC. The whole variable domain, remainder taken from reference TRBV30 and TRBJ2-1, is SQTIHQWPATLVQPVGSPLSLECTVEGTSNPNLYWYRQAAGRGLQLLFYSVGIGQISSEVPQNLSASRPQDRQFILSSKKLLLSDSGFYLCAWSVTSQRGHYNEQFFGPGTRLTVL.